Described below is a single TCR beta chain sequence and its context. This entry comes from a study of T-cell reconstitution after alpha-beta-depleted transplantation in children. Germline lookup yields CDR1 KGHSH and CDR2 LQKENI. The V end was cut by 6 bases, the J end by 3 bases, with 12 bases between. This CDR3 is built from 14 residues. Molecular barcoding with unique molecular identifiers was used for the TCRbeta library. TCRdb ran MiXCR on the PCR reads and lists one entry per CDR3 protein. Here the sample spans 400,000 to 500,000 distinct CDR3 sequences, approximately 10% being singletons. This sequence joins TRBV18 and TRBJ2-1; possibly TRBD1 for D (6 bases). The sample in question was PBMCs from the stem cell graft donor, obtained from the stem cell graft. This clonotype was sampled from a human donor who donated a stem cell graft to a child with acute myeloid leukemia. In nucleotides, the CDR3 is TGTGCCAGCTCTCCCGGGACACTCTACAATGAGCAGTTCTTC. Protein: CASSPGTLYNEQFF.